Following are 25 T cell receptor beta chains from one sample sequenced in a study of blood T cell repertoires in COVID-19. Repertoires were generated with immunoSEQ multiplex PCR, while TCRdb's copy carries only in-frame clones and drops some. This table has about 160,000 clones, approximately 86% appearing once. Sequenced: peripheral blood. The origin of the receptors is a woman aged 35 to 49 with COVID-19, enrolled during active disease.

This clone was observed a single time. This chain connects TRBV4-1 to TRBJ1-3; D gene ambiguous. Germline CDR1 and CDR2: MGHRA and YSYEKL. CDR3 length equals 17 residues. The ends were cut back, 0 bases at V and 0 bases at J, with 12 bases in the middle. The CDR3 DNA follows: TGCGCCAGCAGCCAAGATAGGCAGGTAACCTCTGGAAACACCATATATTTT. Amino acid sequence: CASSQDRQVTSGNTIYF.

This clone appeared once. The chain combines TRBV7-9 with TRBJ2-5; D is unresolved. Trimming shortened V by 4 bases and J by 0 bases, and 18 bases separated the two germline ends. The CDR3 length is 17 residues. Germline V lookup: CDR1 SEHNR, CDR2 FQNEAQ (reference sequence). CDR3 loop: CASSSPGGGVYQETQYF. The CDR3 region has the DNA TGTGCCAGCAGCTCACCGGGTGGCGGAGTGTACCAAGAGACCCAGTACTTC.

V gene TRBV6-1 combines with J gene TRBJ2-6; the D gene is possibly TRBD2 (6 bases). Germline V lookup: CDR1 MNHNS, CDR2 SASEGT. Trimming removed 2 bases from V and 0 bases from J, with 11 bases in between. This CDR3 is built from 17 residues. CDR3: CASSELGLSSGANVLTF. The CDR3 DNA reads as TGTGCCAGCAGTGAACTGGGACTGAGCTCTGGGGCCAACGTCCTGACTTTC.

V is TRBV30 and J is TRBJ2-7; 8 positions match TRBD1. The CDR3 has 14 residues. Germline V gives CDR1 GTSNPN, CDR2 SVGIG (reference sequence). V lost 1 base to trimming and J lost 5 bases; unmatched junction nucleotides: 7. CDR3 DNA sequence: TGTGCCTGGAGTGCAGGGCAGGGGGCGGACGAGCAGTACTTC. This translates into CAWSAGQGADEQYF.

The chain recombines TRBV10-3 with TRBJ2-2, with 7 nucleotides matching TRBD1. This CDR3 comprises 18 residues. From germline, CDR1 is ENHRY and CDR2 SYGVKD. The junction had 15 bases not matched to a gene; V was cut back by 6 bases and J by 2 bases. The CDR3 DNA is TGTGCCATCAGCCACGGACCAGGGGGACAGACCAACACCGGGGAGCTGTTTTTT. Protein: CAISHGPGGQTNTGELFF.

This chain joins TRBV30 and TRBJ2-7; no clear D gene. The CDR3 runs to 13 residues. Germline-derived CDR1 and CDR2 are GTSNPN and SVGIG (reference sequence). V lost 6 bases, J lost 3 bases, and 15 bases lay in between. CDR3 coding DNA: TGTGCCTGCTCCTCTAGGTCTAACTACGAGCAGTACTTC. This codes for CACSSRSNYEQYF.

The V call is TRBV7-2, the J call TRBJ2-7; D is unclear. The CDR3 is 13 amino acids. Per germline, CDR1 SGHTA and CDR2 FQGNSA. Trimming took 6 bases from V and 6 from J, leaving 15 bases between them. The CDR3 loop is CASSLRVSGEQYV. The CDR3 nucleotides read TGTGCCAGCAGTCTCCGGGTCTCCGGCGAGCAGTACGTC.

A few counts support this clone. V and J are TRBV9 and TRBJ2-2; 8 bases map to TRBD1. Germline V lookup: CDR1 SGDLS, CDR2 YYNGEE. The V and J ends lost 0 bases and 6 bases, in that order; junction bases with no gene match: 13. The CDR3 loop spans 18 amino acids. CDR3 amino acids: CASSVATGGTGMAGELFF. The CDR3 bases are TGTGCCAGCAGCGTAGCTACAGGGGGAACAGGGATGGCCGGGGAGCTGTTTTTT.

The chain uses TRBV6-5 and TRBJ2-1; 7 bases align to TRBD1. Germline CDR1 reads MNHEY; CDR2 reads SVGAGI. The CDR3 consists of 15 residues. V gave up 4 bases and J gave up 6 bases; unmatched junction bases: 9. For the CDR3, the DNA is TGTGCCAGCAGTTCCGGGACAGCGCTACTCAATGAGCAGTTCTTC. This translates into CASSSGTALLNEQFF.

V gene TRBV6-5 combines with J gene TRBJ1-2, with 9 bases aligning to TRBD1. The CDR3 has 14 amino acids. With V trimmed by 8 bases and J by 8 bases, 12 bases remained unmatched. Per germline, CDR1 MNHEY and CDR2 SVGAGI. The CDR3 coding sequence is TGTGCCAGCGGAAGACGACAGGGGGGAAACGGCTACACCTTC. Its translation: CASGRRQGGNGYTF.

The chain has TRBV18 and TRBJ1-5, with 10 bases aligning to TRBD1. Germline assignment: CDR1 KGHSH and CDR2 LQKENI. The CDR3 covers 14 residues. V lost 2 bases and J lost 5; bases outside the gene matches: 0. The CDR3 nucleotides are TGTGCCAGCTCACCAGGGACAGGGGATCAGCCCCAGCATTTT. Its translation: CASSPGTGDQPQHF.

V gene TRBV4-1 combines with J gene TRBJ1-3, with TRBD1 matching over 8 bases. The germline V gene encodes CDR1 MGHRA and CDR2 YSYEKL. The CDR3 is 15 amino acids. The junction had 8 bases not matched to a gene; V was cut back by 2 bases and J by 8 bases. The CDR3 sequence: CASSQLDRDKDTIYF. Written as DNA, the CDR3 is TGCGCCAGCAGCCAATTGGACAGGGATAAGGACACCATATATTTT.

The chain employs TRBV5-4 and TRBJ1-1, with TRBD1 matching over 8 bases. The germline V gene encodes CDR1 SGHNT and CDR2 YYREEE (reference sequence). Losses at the gene ends were 4 bases for V and 0 bases for J; bases not matched to a gene: 5. The CDR3 is made up of 15 amino acids. For the CDR3, the DNA is TGTGCCAGCAGCCTCGGACAGGGAGTGAACACTGAAGCTTTCTTT. As protein: CASSLGQGVNTEAFF.

The chain recombines TRBV12-3 or TRBV12-4 with TRBJ1-1, with D unclear. Trimming removed 3 bases at V and 5 bases at J, with 10 bases between. The CDR3 extends over 13 amino acids. CDR3 sequence: CASSLSQSTEAFF. For the CDR3, the DNA is TGTGCCAGCAGTTTGTCCCAGTCTACTGAAGCTTTCTTT.

V and J are TRBV27 and TRBJ2-4, with TRBD2 matching 11 bases. This CDR3 is built from 14 residues. V lost 5 bases to trimming and J lost 6 bases; unmatched junction nucleotides: 3. Germline V gene data show CDR1 as MNHEY and CDR2 as SMNVEV (reference sequence). The CDR3 DNA reads as TGTGCCAGCAGTGCCGGGACTAGCGGAAACATTCAGTACTTC. It codes for CASSAGTSGNIQYF.

The chain has TRBV6-5 and TRBJ1-6; 9 nucleotides line up with TRBD1. The CDR3 has 15 residues. In germline, CDR1 is MNHEY, CDR2 SVGAGI. The V gene end was trimmed by 5 bases and the J gene end by 7 bases; junction bases not matched to a gene: 6. CDR3 region: CASSQKGTGNSPLHF. In DNA form, the CDR3 reads TGTGCCAGCAGTCAAAAGGGGACAGGGAATTCACCCCTCCACTTT.

J is TRBJ1-6 and V is TRBV5-4; D unclear. Germline V gene data show CDR1 as SGHNT and CDR2 as YYREEE (reference sequence). CDR3 length equals 15 residues. V was cut by 4 bases and J by 10 bases, with 18 bases left in between. CDR3 in amino acids: CASSANTVYRSPLHF. The CDR3 DNA is TGTGCCAGCAGCGCGAATACAGTTTACCGATCACCCCTCCACTTT.

The chain carries TRBV11-3 and TRBJ2-1; unclear D gene. CDR1 and CDR2 from the germline V gene are SGHNT and YENEEA. The germline V and J ends were trimmed by 0 bases and 5 bases, with 11 bases remaining between them. This CDR3 comprises 15 residues. CDR3 coding DNA: TGTGCCAGCAGCTTAGATTTTAACAGCAACAATGAGCAGTTCTTC. Amino acid sequence: CASSLDFNSNNEQFF.

The V and J genes are TRBV19 and TRBJ1-2; 9 bases line up with TRBD1. Trimming removed 4 bases from V and 13 bases from J; junction bases left unmatched: 13. Per germline, CDR1 LNHDA and CDR2 SQIVND (reference sequence). CDR3 length: 14 amino acids. As DNA, the CDR3 is TGTGCCAGTAGTAACCGGGACAGGGCTACCTTAGGCACCTTC. Amino acid sequence: CASSNRDRATLGTF.

The chain is built from TRBV28 and TRBJ2-5; 16 nucleotides agree with TRBD2. This CDR3 has 20 amino acids. Germline values: CDR1 MDHEN, CDR2 SYDVKM. With V trimmed by 2 bases and J by 2 bases, 11 bases remained unmatched. The CDR3 reads CASSLNGDLGLAGGQETQYF. CDR3 DNA sequence: TGTGCCAGCAGTTTAAACGGGGACTTGGGACTAGCGGGAGGGCAAGAGACCCAGTACTTC.

The CDR3 is CASSLRRQLYNEQFF. In DNA form, the CDR3 reads TGTGCCAGCAGCCTACGTAGACAGCTCTACAATGAGCAGTTCTTC. The rearrangement uses TRBV5-4 and TRBJ2-1, with a possible D match to TRBD1 (5 bases). In germline, CDR1 is SGHNT, CDR2 YYREEE (reference sequence). The CDR3 is 15 amino acids. The V and J ends lost 4 bases and 3 bases respectively, with 14 bases between them. Complete variable domain (other parts from reference TRBV5-4 and TRBJ2-1): ETGVTQSPTHLIKTRGQQVTLRCSSQSGHNTVSWYQQALGQGPQFIFQYYREEENGRGNFPPRFSGLQFPNYSSELNVNALELDDSALYLCASSLRRQLYNEQFFGPGTRLTVL.

The chain has TRBV28 and TRBJ1-6; D is unresolved. In germline, CDR1 is MDHEN, CDR2 SYDVKM. This CDR3 has 12 amino acids. Trimming took off 5 bases at V and 14 bases at J, with 13 bases between the two ends. CDR3 amino acids: CASSPLYQTLHF. Here the CDR3 DNA reads TGTGCCAGCAGTCCCCTCTACCAAACCCTCCACTTT.

This chain links TRBV27 with TRBJ2-5; TRBD2 might be the D (5 bases). There are 12 residues in the CDR3. Germline V CDR1 and CDR2: MNHEY, SMNVEV (reference sequence). Trimming removed 5 bases at V and 7 bases at J, with 11 bases between. DNA for the CDR3: TGTGCCAGCAGTCACCAAGGAGGGACCCAGTACTTC. Translating it yields CASSHQGGTQYF.

This clone was counted a few times. This chain uses TRBV5-5 with TRBJ1-3, with unresolved D. CDR1 SGHKS and CDR2 YYEKEE come from the germline V gene (reference sequence). The CDR3 is made up of 14 amino acids. The V gene lost 0 bases and the J gene lost 2 bases, with 6 bases spanning the gap. Here the CDR3 reads CASSLAGAGNTIYF. CDR3 DNA: TGTGCCAGCAGCTTGGCCGGGGCTGGAAACACCATATATTTT.

This chain links TRBV5-4 with TRBJ1-4; D is uncertain. Germline V gene data show CDR1 as SGHNT and CDR2 as YYREEE (reference sequence). Between the trimmed V and J ends, which lost 0 bases and 1 base, there was a span of 7 bases. The CDR3 contains 15 residues. CDR3 nucleotides: TGTGCCAGCAGCTTGGATACAGAAACTAATGAAAAACTGTTTTTT. This encodes CASSLDTETNEKLFF.